Sequencing of this T cell receptor beta chain was carried out in a study of T cells in Graves' hyperthyroidism and ophthalmopathy. Study outcomes and limitations: Before onset, ophthalmopathy was predicted by the model a median roughly 6.4 months earlier. Most clonotypes that expanded in the thyroid above 0.001 also showed up in blood.

V was pared by 3 bases and J by 3 bases, with 15 bases between. The CDR3 loop spans 15 amino acids. From germline, CDR1 is SEHNR and CDR2 FQNEAQ (reference sequence). Worth noting for this clonotype: Its antigen remains unidentified.

Authors of the study amplified TCR beta CDR3 regions from RNA transcripts. The TCR CDR3 first-round RT-PCR relied on the HTBI primer set. TCRdb reanalysed the multiplex PCR reads using MiXCR and keeps one entry per CDR3 protein. The sample yields under 350,000 distinct CDR3 sequences, around a fifth seen once. No ophthalmopathy progression within 18 months constituted stable Graves' hyperthyroidism. The receptor was isolated from a woman aged 45-60 years with Graves' hyperthyroidism. Sequencing used blood. The chain employs TRBV7-9 and TRBJ2-7; the D call may be TRBD1 or TRBD2 (5 bases each). The CDR3 spells CASSLDGAANYEQYF. DNA of the CDR3: TGTGCCAGCAGCTTGGACGGGGCCGCAAACTACGAGCAGTACTTC. The full variable domain, its missing parts supplied by reference TRBV7-9 and TRBJ2-7, is DTGVSQNPRHKITKRGQNVTFRCDPISEHNRLYWYRQTLGQGPEFLTYFQNEAQLEKSRLLSDRFSAERPKGSFSTLEIQRTEQGDSAMYLCASSLDGAANYEQYFGPGTRLTVT.